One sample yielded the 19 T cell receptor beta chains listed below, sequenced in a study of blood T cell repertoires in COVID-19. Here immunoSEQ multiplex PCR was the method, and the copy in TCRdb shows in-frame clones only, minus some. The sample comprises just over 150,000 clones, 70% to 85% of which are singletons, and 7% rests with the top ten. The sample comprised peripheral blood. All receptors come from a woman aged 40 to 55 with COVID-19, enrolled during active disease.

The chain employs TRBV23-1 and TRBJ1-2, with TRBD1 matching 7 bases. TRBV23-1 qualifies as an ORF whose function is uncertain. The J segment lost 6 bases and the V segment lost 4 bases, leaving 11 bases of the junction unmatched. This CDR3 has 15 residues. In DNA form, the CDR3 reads TGCGCCAGCAGTCGGGATTGCAGGGGGAAGGATGGCTACACCTTC. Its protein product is CASSRDCRGKDGYTF.

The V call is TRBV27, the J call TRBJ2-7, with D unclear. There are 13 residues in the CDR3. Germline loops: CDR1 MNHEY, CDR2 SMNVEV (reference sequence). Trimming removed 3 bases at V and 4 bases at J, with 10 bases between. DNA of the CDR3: TGTGCCAGCAGTTTTCAGGTTGGATACGAGCAGTACTTC. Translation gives CASSFQVGYEQYF.

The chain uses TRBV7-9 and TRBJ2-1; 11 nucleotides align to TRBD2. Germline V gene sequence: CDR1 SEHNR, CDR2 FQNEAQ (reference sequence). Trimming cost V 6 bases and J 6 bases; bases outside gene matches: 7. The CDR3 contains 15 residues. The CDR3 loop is CASRPSGRRPNEQFF. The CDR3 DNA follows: TGTGCCAGCAGACCTAGCGGGAGGCGGCCCAATGAGCAGTTCTTC.

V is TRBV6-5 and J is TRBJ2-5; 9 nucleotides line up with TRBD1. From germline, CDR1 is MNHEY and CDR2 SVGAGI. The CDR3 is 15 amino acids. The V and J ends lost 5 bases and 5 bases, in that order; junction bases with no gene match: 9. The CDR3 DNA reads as TGTGCCAGCAGTCCAACCGGGACAGGGTTGGAGACCCAGTACTTC. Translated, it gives CASSPTGTGLETQYF.

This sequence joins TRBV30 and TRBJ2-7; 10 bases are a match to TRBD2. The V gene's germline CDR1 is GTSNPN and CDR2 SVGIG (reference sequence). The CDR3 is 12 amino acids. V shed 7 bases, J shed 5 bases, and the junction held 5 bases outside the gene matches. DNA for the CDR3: TGTGCCTCCAAAGCGGGAGGGAACGAGCAGTACTTC. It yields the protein CASKAGGNEQYF.

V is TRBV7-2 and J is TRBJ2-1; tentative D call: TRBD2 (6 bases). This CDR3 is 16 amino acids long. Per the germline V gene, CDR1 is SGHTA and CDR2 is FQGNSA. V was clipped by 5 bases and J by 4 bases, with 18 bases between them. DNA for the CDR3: TGTGCCAGCAGCCCTAGGGACTGGCGACAGTACAATGAGCAGTTCTTC. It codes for CASSPRDWRQYNEQFF. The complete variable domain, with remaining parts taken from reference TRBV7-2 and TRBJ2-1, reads GAGVSQSPSNKVTEKGKDVELRCDPISGHTALYWYRQSLGQGLEFLIYFQGNSAPDKSGLPSDRFSAERTGGSVSTLTIQRTQQEDSAVYLCASSPRDWRQYNEQFFGPGTRLTVL.

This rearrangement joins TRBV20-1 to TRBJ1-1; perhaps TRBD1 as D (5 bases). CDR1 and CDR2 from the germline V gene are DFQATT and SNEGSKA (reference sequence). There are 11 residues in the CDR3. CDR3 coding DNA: TGCAGCTTAGACAGCAACACTGAAGCTTTCTTT. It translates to CSLDSNTEAFF.

The chain's CDR3 is CASSSLGLAGNTQYF. CDR3 DNA: TGTGCCAGCAGCTCCCTGGGACTAGCGGGAAATACGCAGTATTTT. The chain uses TRBV7-6 and TRBJ2-3, with TRBD2 identical over 13 bases. Germline trimming cut 4 bases from V and 7 bases from J; bases unmatched to any gene: 5. The germline V gene encodes CDR1 SGHVS and CDR2 FNYEAQ. The CDR3 runs to 15 residues. The full variable domain, completed using reference TRBV7-6 and TRBJ2-3, is GAGVSQSPRYKVTKRGQDVALRCDPISGHVSLYWYRQALGQGPEFLTYFNYEAQQDKSGLPNDRFSAERPEGSISTLTIQRTEQRDSAMYRCASSSLGLAGNTQYFGPGTRLTVL.

CDR3 bases: TGCGCCAGCAGCCCGGGGGACAGGGATCTTCAGTATTTT. The encoded protein is CASSPGDRDLQYF. This chain connects TRBV5-1 to TRBJ2-3; 9 bases match TRBD1. Germline V gene lookup returns CDR1 SGHRS and CDR2 YFSETQ. CDR3 length: 13 amino acids. V gave up 4 bases and J gave up 12 bases; unmatched junction bases: 9.

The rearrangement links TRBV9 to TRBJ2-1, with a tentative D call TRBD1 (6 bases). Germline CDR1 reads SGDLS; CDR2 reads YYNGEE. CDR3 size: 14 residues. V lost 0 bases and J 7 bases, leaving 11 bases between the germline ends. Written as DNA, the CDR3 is TGTGCCAGCAGCGTAGATACAACAGGGAATGAGCAGTTCTTC. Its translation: CASSVDTTGNEQFF.

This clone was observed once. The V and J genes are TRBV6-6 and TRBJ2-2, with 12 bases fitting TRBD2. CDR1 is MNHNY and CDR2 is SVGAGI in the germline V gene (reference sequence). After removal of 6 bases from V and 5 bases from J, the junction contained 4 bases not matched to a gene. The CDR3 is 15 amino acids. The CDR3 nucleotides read TGTGCCAGCAGCAAACTAGCGGGGGGTACCGGGGAGCTGTTTTTT. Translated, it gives CASSKLAGGTGELFF.

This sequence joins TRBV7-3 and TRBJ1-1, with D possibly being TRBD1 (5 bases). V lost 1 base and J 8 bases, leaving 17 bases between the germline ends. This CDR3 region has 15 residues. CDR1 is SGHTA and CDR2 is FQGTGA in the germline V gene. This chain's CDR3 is CASSLIGAGSEEAFF. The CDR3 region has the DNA TGTGCCAGCAGCTTAATTGGGGCGGGGTCGGAGGAAGCTTTCTTT.

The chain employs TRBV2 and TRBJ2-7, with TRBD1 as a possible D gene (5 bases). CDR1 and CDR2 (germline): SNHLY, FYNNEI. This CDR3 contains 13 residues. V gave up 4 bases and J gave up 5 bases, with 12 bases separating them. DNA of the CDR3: TGTGCCAGCAGTGTATCGGTCAGGGACGAGCAGTACGTC. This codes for CASSVSVRDEQYV.

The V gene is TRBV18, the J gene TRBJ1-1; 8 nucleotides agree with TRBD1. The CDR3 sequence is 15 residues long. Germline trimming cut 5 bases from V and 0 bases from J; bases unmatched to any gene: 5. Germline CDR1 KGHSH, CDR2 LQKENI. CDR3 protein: CASSAWTGMNTEAFF. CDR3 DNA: TGTGCCAGCTCAGCCTGGACAGGGATGAACACTGAAGCTTTCTTT.

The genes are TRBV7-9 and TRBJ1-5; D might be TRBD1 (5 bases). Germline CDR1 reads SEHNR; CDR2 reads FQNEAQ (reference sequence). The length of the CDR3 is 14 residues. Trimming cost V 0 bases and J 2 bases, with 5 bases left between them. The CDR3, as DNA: TGTGCCAGCAGCTTAGCAGGGGGCAATCAGCCCCAGCATTTT. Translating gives CASSLAGGNQPQHF.

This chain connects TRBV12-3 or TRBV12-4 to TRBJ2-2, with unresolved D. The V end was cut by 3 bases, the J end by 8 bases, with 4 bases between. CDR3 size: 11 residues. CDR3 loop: CASSFGGELFF. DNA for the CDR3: TGTGCCAGCAGTTTCGGGGGGGAGCTGTTTTTT.

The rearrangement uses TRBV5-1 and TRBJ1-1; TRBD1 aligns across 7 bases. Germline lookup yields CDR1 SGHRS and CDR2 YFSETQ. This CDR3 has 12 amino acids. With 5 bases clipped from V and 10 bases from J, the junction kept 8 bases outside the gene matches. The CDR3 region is CASRGYNRGAFF. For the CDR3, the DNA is TGCGCCAGCAGAGGGTATAACAGGGGAGCTTTCTTT.

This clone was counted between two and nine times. This CDR3 is CASSSGTMLFF. DNA of the CDR3: TGTGCCAGCAGTTCCGGGACTATGCTGTTCTTC. This sequence joins TRBV11-2 and TRBJ2-1; 7 positions match TRBD2. The junction had 8 bases not matched to a gene; V was cut back by 6 bases and J by 15 bases. The CDR3 is made up of 11 amino acids. Germline lookup yields CDR1 SGHAT and CDR2 FQNNGV.

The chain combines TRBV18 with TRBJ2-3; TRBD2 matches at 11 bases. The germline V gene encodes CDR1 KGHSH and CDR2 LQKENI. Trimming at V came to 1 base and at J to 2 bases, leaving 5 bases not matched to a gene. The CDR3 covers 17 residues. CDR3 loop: CASSPLLSGGVTDTQYF. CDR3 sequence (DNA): TGTGCCAGCTCACCACTCCTTAGCGGGGGGGTCACAGATACGCAGTATTTT.